The T cell receptor (delta chain) described here comes from a study of gamma-delta chains in newborns, infants, children. Across the study: Microbial exposure reportedly drives polyclonal innate γδ T cell expansion after birth.

TCRdb redid clone calling on the reads using CATT. The sample holds 3,000 to 3,500 delta-chain clones, approximately 1.3% seen once. Losses at the gene ends were 4 bases for V and 0 bases for J; bases not matched to a gene: 11. The length of the CDR3 is 16 residues. Germline V gene sequence: CDR1 TVYSNPD, CDR2 GDNSRS (reference sequence). This clone is large. Other DNA sequences in the sample encode the same CDR3. The sequence was collected from a child who was a newborn, infant or young child, either healthy, febrile or measles-vaccinated (not recorded which). Material for sequencing was blood. V gene TRDV3 combines with J gene TRDJ2; 7 bases match TRDD3. CDR3 amino acids: CASRGGWLALTAQLFF. In nucleotides, the CDR3 is TGTGCCTCCAGAGGGGGATGGTTAGCTTTGACAGCACAACTCTTCTTT.